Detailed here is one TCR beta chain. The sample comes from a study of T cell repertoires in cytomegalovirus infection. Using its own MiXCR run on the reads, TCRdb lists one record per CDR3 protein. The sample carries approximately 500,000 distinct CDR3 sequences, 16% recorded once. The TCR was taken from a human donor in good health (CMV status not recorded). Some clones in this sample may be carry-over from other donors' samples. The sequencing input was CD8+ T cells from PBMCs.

For the CDR3, the DNA is TGTGCCAGCGGGAAAGGCACTCTAGCGGCCACAGATACGCAGTATTTT. Its protein product is CASGKGTLAATDTQYF. The rearrangement joins TRBV6-2 or TRBV6-3 to TRBJ2-3; 7 bases are shared with TRBD2. The ends lost 8 bases at V and 2 bases at J; junction bases unmatched: 13. Germline lookup yields CDR1 MNHEY and CDR2 SVGEGT. The CDR3 sequence is 16 residues long.